This T cell receptor (beta chain) was sequenced for a study of cytomegalovirus exposure and HLA in healthy donors. Study background: Tens of millions of unique TCRs from HLA-typed donors were held in an early release of data. Just over 80% of approximately 400 genotyped donors fell in the Caucasian-associated ancestry cluster. General study findings and limits: Later, an analysis found that common viral pathogens appeared to be linked with several of the most significant clusters. The majority of CMV-associated TCR beta chains were reported as apparently HLA-restricted in a later analysis.

Vbeta (60) and Jbeta (13) primers were used in the PCR. Some clones are missing from TCRdb's copy, which holds only in-frame ones; the method was immunoSEQ multiplex PCR. Altogether some 120,000 clones are present, around three quarters being singletons, with the ten largest covering approximately 3.1%. The V end lost 2 bases, the J end lost 0 bases, and 17 bases lay between the germline ends. The CDR3 contains 18 residues. Germline loops: CDR1 SGHVS, CDR2 FQNEAQ. With regard to this clone: What it binds is not known.

The chain combines TRBV7-8 with TRBJ2-1; D remains unclear. This clonotype was sampled from a woman younger than 35 in good health and CMV-seropositive. Sequencing input: PBMCs. CDR3 region: CASSLFWRRISSYNEQFF. Written as DNA, the CDR3 is TGTGCCAGCAGCTTATTTTGGAGACGAATAAGCTCCTACAATGAGCAGTTCTTC.